A single count supports the clone carrying this T cell receptor beta chain. The V end was cut by 6 bases, the J end by 1 base, with 9 bases between. Germline CDR1 and CDR2: MNHEY and SVGAGI. The CDR3 has 13 residues. This sample is part of a study of blood T cell repertoires in COVID-19. Across the whole study: Acute and convalescent COVID-19 samples came from the United States, Italy and Spain.

Everyone who took part was roughly 18 to 90 years old, and they came from 20 to 25 US areas. Data came from immunoSEQ multiplex PCR; TCRdb stores just in-frame clones and leaves some out. The repertoire holds roughly 400,000 clones, with approximately 91% as singletons. The sequencing sample was made of PBMCs or T cells enriched from blood (not recorded which). The gene calls are TRBV6-5 and TRBJ1-1, with D unresolved. The receptor was isolated from a woman between 40 and 55 years old with acute COVID-19. CDR3 sequence reads: CASSRSENTEAFF. The CDR3 bases are TGTGCCAGCAGCCGCTCAGAGAACACTGAAGCTTTCTTT.